These T cell receptor beta chains were read from a single sample in a study of blood T cells in healthy people across ages. TCRdb recomputed calls from the 5' RACE reads with MiXCR, one row per CDR3 protein. The table records about 640,000 distinct CDR3 sequences, around two fifths of them present only once. Material: blood. The receptor set was obtained from an older man in good health. CDR3s include the opening cysteine and the closing phenylalanine or tryptophan. A D gene is named only where the DNA matches it firmly. Size values are once, few and many counts, or a class for expanded clones, and some rows have none.

j_call,d_call,clone_size,v_call,cdr3_nt,cdr3_aa
TRBJ2-1,TRBD2,NA,TRBV27,TGTGCCAGCAGTCTTTCGGGGGGGACTTACAATGAGCAGTCCTTC,CASSLSGGTYNEQSF
TRBJ1-5,NA,few,TRBV29-1,TGCAGCGTTGGGCAGGGATACAATCAGCCCCAGCATTTT,CSVGQGYNQPQHF
TRBJ2-5,NA,many,TRBV11-3,TGTGCCAGCAGCTTAGGGGACGGCCCCAAGACCCAGTACTTC,CASSLGDGPKTQYF
TRBJ2-3,TRBD2,NA,TRBV27,TGTGCCAGCAGTTTACTTATAGCGGGACCGGGCACAGATACGCAGTATTTT,CASSLLIAGPGTDTQYF
TRBJ2-2,TRBD2,NA,TRBV3-1,TGTGCCAGCAGCCAGTTCCTAGCGGGCTACCCCGGGGAGCTGTTTTTT,CASSQFLAGYPGELFF
TRBJ2-3,TRBD1,NA,TRBV20-1,TGCAGTGCTAGGGGACAGGGGGAATCAGATACGCAGTATTTT,CSARGQGESDTQYF
TRBJ2-3,TRBD2,NA,TRBV7-9,TGTGCCAGCAGCTTAATGACTAGCGTCCGAGCATCAGATACGCAGTATTTT,CASSLMTSVRASDTQYF
TRBJ2-7,NA,NA,TRBV20-1,TGCAGTGCTAGAGAGAGAGGGTCTTACGAGCAGTACTTC,CSARERGSYEQYF
TRBJ2-1,NA,NA,TRBV5-1,TGCGCCAGCAGCTTGGAAAACCTTCCAGGCCGAAGCTCCTACAATGAGCAGTTCTTC,CASSLENLPGRSSYNEQFF
TRBJ2-5,NA,NA,TRBV3-1,TGTGCCAGCAGCCAAGGTTATATGGGAGAGACCCAGTACTTC,CASSQGYMGETQYF
TRBJ2-4,TRBD1,few,TRBV28,TGTGCCAGCAGGGACAGGGGGTACATTCAGTACTTC,CASRDRGYIQYF
TRBJ1-2,TRBD1,many,TRBV29-1,TGCAGCGTTTCGGACAGGGGAGTAGGTGGCTACACCTTC,CSVSDRGVGGYTF
TRBJ1-1,NA,NA,TRBV7-9,TGTGCCAGCAGCTTTAAAGGTCCCACCGAGGGCACTGAAGCTTTCTTT,CASSFKGPTEGTEAFF
TRBJ2-3,TRBD1,few,TRBV29-1,TGCAGCGTTGGGATGCGCCCCGGGACAGTCACAGATACGCAGTATTTT,CSVGMRPGTVTDTQYF
TRBJ1-6,NA,few,TRBV7-2,TGTGCCAGCAGCTTAGCGGGATCGGAGGTTAATTCACCCCTCCACTTT,CASSLAGSEVNSPLHF
TRBJ1-2,TRBD1,few,TRBV27,TGTGCCAGCGGCTCCCCGGGACAGGGTTCCAATGGCTACACCTTC,CASGSPGQGSNGYTF
TRBJ2-2,NA,NA,TRBV15,TGTGCCACCAGCAGAGATCCGGGGGACGGGGAGCTGTTTTTT,CATSRDPGDGELFF
TRBJ2-2,NA,once,TRBV6-2/TRBV6-3,TGTGCCAGCAGTAAGGCCGCGGGAACCGGGGAGCTGTTTTTT,CASSKAAGTGELFF
TRBJ2-6,NA,many,TRBV6-2/TRBV6-3,TGTGCCAGCAGTTACGCTGGGGCCAACGTCCTGACTTTC,CASSYAGANVLTF
TRBJ2-5,NA,NA,TRBV20-1,TGCAGTGTTGGGATAGAGACCCAGTACTTC,CSVGIETQYF
TRBJ2-7,NA,NA,TRBV3-1,TGTGCCAGCAGCTGGAACCTGGGGAGCCGGGGATTATACGAGCAGTACTTC,CASSWNLGSRGLYEQYF
TRBJ1-1,TRBD1,NA,TRBV5-1,TGCGCCAGCAGCCGGGACAGGGGTTCTGGAGCTTTCTTT,CASSRDRGSGAFF
TRBJ2-5,TRBD2,NA,TRBV2,TGTGCCAGCACCGGAAGGGAGGGGCAAGAGACCCAGTACTTC,CASTGREGQETQYF
TRBJ2-3,TRBD2,NA,TRBV4-3,TGCGCCAGCAGCCAAGACGGAGCGGGGGGAGGCACAGATACGCAGTATTTT,CASSQDGAGGGTDTQYF
TRBJ2-5,TRBD2,few,TRBV4-3,TGCGCCAGCAGCCAAGGGACTAGCGGCCAAGAGACCCAGTACTTC,CASSQGTSGQETQYF
TRBJ2-7,TRBD1,few,TRBV11-2,TGTGCCAGCAGCTTAGTCACGGGACAGTCCTCCTACGAGCAGTACTTC,CASSLVTGQSSYEQYF
TRBJ1-2,TRBD1,NA,TRBV7-2,TGTGCCAGCAGCTTAGGACGAGGGACAGGGATGAGGTACACCTTC,CASSLGRGTGMRYTF
TRBJ1-2,NA,few,TRBV12-3/TRBV12-4,TGTGCCAGCAGTTTGGGCCCCACGGGGTATGGCTACACCTTC,CASSLGPTGYGYTF
TRBJ2-1,NA,NA,TRBV9,TGTGCCAGCAGCGTAGTCGCCAGCGGCTACAATGAGCAGTTCTTC,CASSVVASGYNEQFF
TRBJ2-5,NA,few,TRBV27,TGTGCCAGCAGTTTATCGCCCAGGGAGGTTCAAGAGACCCAGTACTTC,CASSLSPREVQETQYF
TRBJ2-7,NA,NA,TRBV19,TGTGCCAGTAGCCTAGGACCAATCTACGAGCAGTACTTC,CASSLGPIYEQYF
TRBJ2-7,TRBD1,NA,TRBV12-3/TRBV12-4,TGTGCCAGCAGTTTATCGGACAGGGTCCCCTCCTACGAGCAGTACTTC,CASSLSDRVPSYEQYF
TRBJ2-7,NA,NA,TRBV28,TGTGCCAGCAGTTTAGGCGGGATCTCAGGGGAGCAGTACTTC,CASSLGGISGEQYF
TRBJ2-3,NA,NA,TRBV28,TGTGCCAGCAGTTTTGGGGGGGCTCGCGGAGATACGCAGTATTTT,CASSFGGARGDTQYF
TRBJ2-7,NA,NA,TRBV5-6,TGTGCCAGCAGCTTGGCTGGGTCAGACGGGCAGTACTTC,CASSLAGSDGQYF
TRBJ2-5,TRBD2,NA,TRBV7-2,TGTGCCAGCAGTTATGTGGGACTAGCGGGGGGGAGAGGTCAAGAGACCCAGTACTTC,CASSYVGLAGGRGQETQYF
TRBJ2-1,NA,NA,TRBV20-1,TGCAGTGCTAGAGTCCTCGGCTACAATGAGCAGTTCTTC,CSARVLGYNEQFF
TRBJ2-7,TRBD1,NA,TRBV5-1,TGCGCCAGCAGCTGGTCCCAGGGGGCGCAGTACGAGCAGTACTTC,CASSWSQGAQYEQYF
TRBJ2-1,NA,NA,TRBV7-2,TGTGCCAGCAGCACTAGCAGGGGGGCTGCTGAGCAGTTCTTC,CASSTSRGAAEQFF
TRBJ1-4,NA,NA,TRBV7-2,TGTGCCAGCAGCCTCGGGGGGGGTCAGGCTAATGAAAAACTGTTTTTT,CASSLGGGQANEKLFF
TRBJ2-7,NA,few,TRBV24-1,TGTGCCACCAGTCAGGGGACCTACGAGCAGTACTTC,CATSQGTYEQYF
TRBJ2-3,NA,NA,TRBV20-1,TGCAGTGCTAGAGCTGACAGGCGGAGAGGCACAGATACGCAGTATTTT,CSARADRRRGTDTQYF
TRBJ2-7,NA,many,TRBV25-1,TGTGCCAGCAATTGGGGGATCCACGAGCAGTACTTC,CASNWGIHEQYF
TRBJ1-2,TRBD1,few,TRBV5-1,TGCGCCAGCAGCTTCAGGGGGCACGACTATGGCTACACCTTC,CASSFRGHDYGYTF
TRBJ2-1,NA,NA,TRBV7-2,TGTGCCAGCAGCTCCCAAGGGACTGGCGGGAATCCCGAGCAGTTCTTC,CASSSQGTGGNPEQFF
TRBJ1-5,TRBD1,few,TRBV12-3/TRBV12-4,TGTGCCAGCAGTTTAACAGGGGGACGGATTTGGCCCCAGCATTTT,CASSLTGGRIWPQHF